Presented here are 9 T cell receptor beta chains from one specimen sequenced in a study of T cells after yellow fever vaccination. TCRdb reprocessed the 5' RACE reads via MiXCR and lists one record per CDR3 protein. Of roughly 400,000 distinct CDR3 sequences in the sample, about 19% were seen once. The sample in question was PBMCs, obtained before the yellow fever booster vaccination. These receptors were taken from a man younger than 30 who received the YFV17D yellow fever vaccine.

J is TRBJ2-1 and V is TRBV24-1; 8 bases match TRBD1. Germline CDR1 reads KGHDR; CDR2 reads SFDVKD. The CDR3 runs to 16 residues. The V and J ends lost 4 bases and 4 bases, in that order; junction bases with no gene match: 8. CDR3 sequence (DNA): TGTGCCACCAGTGACCTCGACAGGGGTGGGTACAATGAGCAGTTCTTC. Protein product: CATSDLDRGGYNEQFF.

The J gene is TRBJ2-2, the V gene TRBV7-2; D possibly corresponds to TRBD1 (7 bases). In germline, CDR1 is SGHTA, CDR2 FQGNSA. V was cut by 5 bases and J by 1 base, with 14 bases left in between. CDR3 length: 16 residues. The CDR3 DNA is TGTGCCAGCAGCCGGAGGGACAGAAGGAACACCGGGGAGCTGTTTTTT. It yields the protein CASSRRDRRNTGELFF.

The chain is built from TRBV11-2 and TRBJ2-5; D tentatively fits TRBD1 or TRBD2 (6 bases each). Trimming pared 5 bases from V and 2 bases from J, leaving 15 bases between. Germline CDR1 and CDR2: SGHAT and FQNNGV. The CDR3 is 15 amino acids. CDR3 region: CASSPRGSGQETQYF. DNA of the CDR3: TGTGCCAGCAGCCCCAGGGGTAGCGGACAAGAGACCCAGTACTTC.

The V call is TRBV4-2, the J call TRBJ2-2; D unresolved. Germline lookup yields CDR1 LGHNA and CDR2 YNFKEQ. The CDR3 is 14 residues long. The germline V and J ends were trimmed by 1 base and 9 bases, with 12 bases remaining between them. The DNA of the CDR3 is TGTGCCAGCAGCCAAGTCCAGTCTACCCGGGAGCTGTTTTTT. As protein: CASSQVQSTRELFF.

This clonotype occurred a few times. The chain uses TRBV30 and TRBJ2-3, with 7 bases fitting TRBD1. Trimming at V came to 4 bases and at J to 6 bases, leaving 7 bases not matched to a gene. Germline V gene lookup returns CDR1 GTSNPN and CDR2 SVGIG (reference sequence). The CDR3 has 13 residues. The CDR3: CAWNPQGEDTQYF. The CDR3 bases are TGTGCCTGGAATCCGCAGGGGGAGGATACGCAGTATTTT.

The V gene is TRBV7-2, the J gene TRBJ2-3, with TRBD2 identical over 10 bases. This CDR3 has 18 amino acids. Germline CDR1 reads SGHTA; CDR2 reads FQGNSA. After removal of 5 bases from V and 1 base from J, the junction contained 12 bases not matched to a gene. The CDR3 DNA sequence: TGTGCCAGCAGCGCGAGGGAGCTAGCGGGGGTCCGCACAGATACGCAGTATTTT. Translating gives CASSARELAGVRTDTQYF.

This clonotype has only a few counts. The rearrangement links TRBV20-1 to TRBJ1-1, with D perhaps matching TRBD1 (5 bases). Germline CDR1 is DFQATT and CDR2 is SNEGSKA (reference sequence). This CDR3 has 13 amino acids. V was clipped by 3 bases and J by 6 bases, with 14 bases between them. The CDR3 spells CSARDIKGPEAFF. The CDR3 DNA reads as TGCAGTGCTAGGGACATCAAGGGGCCTGAAGCTTTCTTT.

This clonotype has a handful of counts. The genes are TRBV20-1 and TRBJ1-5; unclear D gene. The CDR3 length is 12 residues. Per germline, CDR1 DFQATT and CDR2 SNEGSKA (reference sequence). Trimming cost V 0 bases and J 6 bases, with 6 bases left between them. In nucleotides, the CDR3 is TGCAGTGCTAGAGATTGGAGTCAGCCCCAGCATTTT. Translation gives CSARDWSQPQHF.

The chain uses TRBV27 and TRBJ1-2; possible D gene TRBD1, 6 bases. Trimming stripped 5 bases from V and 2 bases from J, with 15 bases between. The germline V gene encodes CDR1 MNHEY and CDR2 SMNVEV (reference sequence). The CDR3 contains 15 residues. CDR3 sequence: CASSSPGGANYGYTF. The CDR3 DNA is TGTGCCAGCAGTAGCCCGGGGGGCGCAAACTATGGCTACACCTTC.